The 31 T cell receptor beta chains presented below share a single source sample, sequenced in a study of response to subunit inactivated influenza vaccine. TCRdb reprocessed the RT-PCR reads via MiXCR and lists one record per CDR3 protein. The data show about 700,000 distinct CDR3 sequences, with 15% to 18% seen just once and more than 9% held by the top ten. This specimen was PBMCs from blood, taken roughly 13 days after vaccination. Receptors originate from a man aged 45-65 years who received an inactivated influenza vaccine.

The chain recombines TRBV20-1 with TRBJ2-7; 8 bases match TRBD1. The V segment lost 4 bases and the J segment 0 bases; nucleotides outside the gene matches: 5. The CDR3 has 14 residues. Germline CDR1 reads DFQATT; CDR2 reads SNEGSKA (reference sequence). The CDR3: CSANQGAHSYEQYF. CDR3 bases: TGCAGTGCTAACCAGGGGGCTCACTCCTACGAGCAGTACTTC.

This clonotype was detected a few times. Here the CDR3 reads CASSQGQGMGKQYF. The CDR3 DNA sequence: TGTGCCAGCAGCCAAGGACAGGGGATGGGGAAGCAGTACTTC. V is TRBV7-2 and J is TRBJ2-7; TRBD1 matches at 9 bases. This CDR3 spans 14 amino acids. V gave up 5 bases and J gave up 8 bases; unmatched junction bases: 10. From germline, CDR1 is SGHTA and CDR2 FQGNSA.

The V and J genes are TRBV11-2 and TRBJ1-5; 9 bases match TRBD1. This CDR3 has 14 amino acids. V was pared by 6 bases and J by 7 bases, with 7 bases of the junction left unmatched. Germline lookup yields CDR1 SGHAT and CDR2 FQNNGV. CDR3 DNA sequence: TGTGCCAGCAGTTGGACAGGGGAAGGGCAGCCCCAGCATTTT. Translating it yields CASSWTGEGQPQHF.

V gene TRBV7-8 combines with J gene TRBJ1-1, with 8 bases fitting TRBD1. Germline V lookup: CDR1 SGHVS, CDR2 FQNEAQ. V was clipped by 5 bases and J by 4 bases; unmatched bases: 9. This CDR3 is 15 amino acids long. The CDR3 nucleotides read TGTGCCAGCAGCCCCGGACAGGGACGGGCCACTGAAGCTTTCTTT. Encoded protein: CASSPGQGRATEAFF.

The table lists this clonotype with a few counts. The CDR3 loop is CASSLPAGVHGYTF. CDR3 sequence (DNA): TGTGCCAGCAGCCTACCAGCGGGGGTGCATGGCTACACCTTC. This rearrangement joins TRBV16 to TRBJ1-2; TRBD1 is a possible D gene (5 bases). The CDR3 has 14 amino acids. V was shortened by 4 bases and J by 6 bases, with 15 bases between the two germline ends. The V gene's germline CDR1 is KGHSY and CDR2 FQNENV.

The chain joins TRBV11-2 to TRBJ2-3; D may match TRBD1 or TRBD2 (5 bases each). The V end was cut by 2 bases, the J end by 0 bases, with 18 bases between. Germline V lookup: CDR1 SGHAT, CDR2 FQNNGV. This CDR3 contains 18 residues. The CDR3, as DNA: TGTGCCAGCAGCTTACTCGCTTCTGGGGGATGGAGCACAGATACGCAGTATTTT. Translated: CASSLLASGGWSTDTQYF. Using reference TRBV11-2 and TRBJ2-3 for the parts outside the CDR3, the full variable domain is EAGVAQSPRYKIIEKRQSVAFWCNPISGHATLYWYQQILGQGPKLLIQFQNNGVVDDSQLPKDRFSAERLKGVDSTLKIQPAKLEDSAVYLCASSLLASGGWSTDTQYFGPGTRLTVL.

This clonotype has a handful of counts. Here the CDR3 DNA reads TGTGCCAGCAGGGGACAGACCTACAATGAGCAGTTCTTC. Its translation is CASRGQTYNEQFF. The chain recombines TRBV6-1 with TRBJ2-1, with 7 bases that match TRBD1. The CDR3 contains 13 residues. Unmatched junction bases numbered 1, after V lost 6 bases and J lost 2 bases. Germline CDR1 MNHNS, CDR2 SASEGT.

V usage is TRBV7-2 and J usage is TRBJ2-2, with 14 bases identical to TRBD2. The CDR3 loop spans 18 amino acids. Germline assignment: CDR1 SGHTA and CDR2 FQGNSA. Trimming took 1 base from V and 5 from J; bases not matched to a gene: 6. The CDR3 bases are TGTGCCAGCAGCTTAGAATTGGGACTAGCGGGAGTGACCGGGGAGCTGTTTTTT. It is translated as CASSLELGLAGVTGELFF.

In its sample, this clonotype was seen once. J is TRBJ2-5 and V is TRBV7-9; possible D gene TRBD1, 5 bases. The V end lost 4 bases, the J end lost 4 bases, and 22 bases lay between the germline ends. Per the germline V gene, CDR1 is SEHNR and CDR2 is FQNEAQ (reference sequence). This CDR3 comprises 17 residues. CDR3 nucleotides: TGTGCCAGCAGCTCCCTCCCCTGGCAGGGTTCTGGAGAGACCCAGTACTTC. It translates to CASSSLPWQGSGETQYF.

This clonotype appeared a few times. The chain couples TRBV7-9 to TRBJ2-1; 9 nucleotides align to TRBD1. V was pared by 5 bases and J by 4 bases, with 12 bases of the junction left unmatched. This CDR3 region has 17 residues. Germline values: CDR1 SEHNR, CDR2 FQNEAQ (reference sequence). As DNA, the CDR3 is TGTGCCAGCAGCGGACCTATGACAGGGGGGGGGTACAATGAGCAGTTCTTC. Amino acids: CASSGPMTGGGYNEQFF.

This clonotype has just a few counts. The chain recombines TRBV12-3 or TRBV12-4 with TRBJ1-5; D not certain. V lost 1 base and J lost 6, with 19 bases in between. CDR3 length: 17 residues. The CDR3 region is CASSLGRPRGESQPQHF. The CDR3 bases are TGTGCCAGCAGTTTAGGAAGACCCCGAGGAGAAAGTCAGCCCCAGCATTTT.

The chain recombines TRBV5-6 with TRBJ2-7; 8 bases align to TRBD1. Germline CDR1 reads SGHDT; CDR2 reads YYEEEE. The CDR3 has 14 amino acids. V shed 3 bases, J shed 7 bases, and the junction held 9 bases outside the gene matches. The CDR3 nucleotides are TGTGCCAGCAGCTGGGGACAGGAATCGCTAGAGCAGTACTTC. Residues: CASSWGQESLEQYF.

V is TRBV12-3 or TRBV12-4 and J is TRBJ2-5, with TRBD2 matching over 7 bases. The junction had 2 bases not matched to a gene; V was cut back by 5 bases and J by 5 bases. The CDR3 is 12 amino acids. This CDR3 is CASSGAGETQYF. The CDR3, as DNA: TGTGCCAGCAGTGGAGCGGGGGAGACCCAGTACTTC.

V usage is TRBV12-3 or TRBV12-4 and J usage is TRBJ2-3; D remains unclear. This CDR3 has 13 amino acids. V lost 2 bases, J lost 4 bases, and 7 bases lay in between. CDR3 sequence (DNA): TGTGCCAGCAGTTTATTTAGGGCAGATACGCAGTATTTT. This gives the protein CASSLFRADTQYF.

The chain is built from TRBV11-2 and TRBJ2-1, with D possibly called TRBD1 or TRBD2 (5 bases each). CDR3 length: 16 residues. Per germline, CDR1 SGHAT and CDR2 FQNNGV. V was trimmed by 5 bases and J by 4 bases, leaving 18 bases between them. The CDR3 DNA reads TGTGCCAGCAGCATGGGGGAAGGACGGACTTACAATGAGCAGTTCTTC. Protein product: CASSMGEGRTYNEQFF.

The chain links TRBV6-1 to TRBJ1-3; D is ambiguous. Per germline, CDR1 MNHNS and CDR2 SASEGT. Trimming removed 5 bases from V and 0 bases from J, with 17 bases in between. The CDR3 totals 17 residues. CDR3 nucleotides: TGTGCCAGCAGTCCCTTGGCCCTGATTATCTCTGGAAACACCATATATTTT. It codes for CASSPLALIISGNTIYF.

V is TRBV12-3 or TRBV12-4 and J is TRBJ1-6; D not certain. The V end lost 3 bases, the J end lost 7 bases, and 7 bases lay between the germline ends. The CDR3 is 13 residues long. The CDR3 DNA follows: TGTGCCAGCAGTTTTGGTGGGAATTCACCCCTCCACTTT. It translates to CASSFGGNSPLHF.

This chain connects TRBV27 to TRBJ1-4; D is unclear. This CDR3 spans 15 amino acids. V lost 6 bases, J lost 4 bases, and 15 bases lay in between. Germline CDR1 is MNHEY and CDR2 is SMNVEV (reference sequence). In nucleotides, the CDR3 is TGTGCCAGCAGACCCATGGCCGGTCTTAATGAAAAACTGTTTTTT. It specifies CASRPMAGLNEKLFF.

This clonotype was found many times. The rearrangement links TRBV29-1 to TRBJ2-2, with D maybe TRBD1 (6 bases). This CDR3 contains 13 residues. Germline assignment: CDR1 SQVTM and CDR2 ANQGSEA. V was cut by 3 bases and J by 1 base, with 6 bases left in between. CDR3 DNA sequence: TGCAGCGTTGACAGGGGGAACACCGGGGAGCTGTTTTTT. It codes for CSVDRGNTGELFF.

This clonotype appeared a few times. The chain combines TRBV28 with TRBJ2-1; 9 bases are shared with TRBD1. The V and J ends lost 3 bases and 10 bases, in that order; junction bases with no gene match: 7. The CDR3 is 14 residues long. Germline lookup yields CDR1 MDHEN and CDR2 SYDVKM. The chain's CDR3 is CASSFAGQGKEQFF. CDR3 bases: TGTGCCAGCAGTTTTGCGGGACAGGGTAAAGAGCAGTTCTTC.

V usage is TRBV2 and J usage is TRBJ2-1, with D uncertain. CDR3 length equals 12 residues. V lost 4 bases and J 7 bases, leaving 8 bases between the germline ends. Germline loops: CDR1 SNHLY, CDR2 FYNNEI. The CDR3: CASSVIPNEQFF. The DNA of the CDR3 is TGTGCCAGCAGTGTCATACCGAATGAGCAGTTCTTC.

The chain has TRBV20-1 and TRBJ2-3; 7 positions agree with TRBD2. This CDR3 contains 15 residues. Trimming cost V 0 bases and J 6 bases; bases outside gene matches: 9. Germline assignment: CDR1 DFQATT and CDR2 SNEGSKA (reference sequence). DNA for the CDR3: TGCAGTGCTAGAGAAGGGGACTACTCTAAGGATACGCAGTATTTT. Protein product: CSAREGDYSKDTQYF.

This clonotype showed up just a few times. The chain recombines TRBV5-1 with TRBJ2-2; tentatively, D is TRBD2 (6 bases). Trimming pared 4 bases from V and 2 bases from J, leaving 15 bases between. Germline V lookup: CDR1 SGHRS, CDR2 YFSETQ. The CDR3 has 16 amino acids. This chain's CDR3 is CASSPSRGSNTGELFF. The DNA of the CDR3 is TGCGCCAGCAGCCCATCGCGGGGCTCAAACACCGGGGAGCTGTTTTTT.

This clonotype has just a few counts. The V gene is TRBV19, the J gene TRBJ1-1; D ambiguous. This CDR3 region has 13 residues. Trimming pared 4 bases from V and 6 bases from J, leaving 12 bases between. CDR1 LNHDA and CDR2 SQIVND come from the germline V gene (reference sequence). CDR3 nucleotides: TGTGCCAGTAGTACCGCCCCCCCCCCTGAAGCTTTCTTT. As protein: CASSTAPPPEAFF.

The chain joins TRBV20-1 to TRBJ1-6; TRBD1 matches 7 bases. The CDR3 sequence is 17 residues long. Trimming took 0 bases from V and 8 from J; bases not matched to a gene: 13. Germline V gives CDR1 DFQATT, CDR2 SNEGSKA (reference sequence). DNA for the CDR3: TGCAGTGCTAGAGACTACATGGGGACAGCAATTCATTCACCCCTCCACTTT. Protein product: CSARDYMGTAIHSPLHF.

This clonotype was counted at least ten times. The chain employs TRBV20-1 and TRBJ1-2; D is ambiguous. The CDR3 is 10 residues long. The germline gives CDR1 DFQATT, CDR2 SNEGSKA (reference sequence). Trimming left V 5 bases short and J 11 bases short, with 12 bases between. The CDR3 is CSASRSGYTF. CDR3 DNA: TGCAGTGCTTCCCGCAGCGGGTACACCTTC.

This clonotype turned up a few times. The junction differs from germline at one of its ends, possibly a read error. This chain uses TRBV15 with TRBJ1-2; D is perhaps TRBD1 (5 bases). Germline assignment: CDR1 LNHNV and CDR2 YYDKDF (reference sequence). The CDR3 runs 12 residues. The CDR3: CATSRGGGAGGF. CDR3 in DNA: TGTGCCACCAGCAGAGGCGGGGGAGCAGGCGGCTTC.

This chain uses TRBV6-1 with TRBJ2-3, with D perhaps matching TRBD2 (5 bases). Per germline, CDR1 MNHNS and CDR2 SASEGT. The CDR3 is 15 amino acids. Trimming shortened V by 5 bases and J by 0 bases, and 12 bases separated the two germline ends. CDR3 bases: TGTGCCAGCAGTCCGGGCGGGTTTAGCACAGATACGCAGTATTTT. It translates to CASSPGGFSTDTQYF.

Remarks on this clonotype: The germline gene is not matched at one end of the junction; a read error may be the cause. This chain links TRBV20-1 with TRBJ1-1, with TRBD1 matching over 7 bases. The V gene's germline CDR1 is DFQATT and CDR2 SNEGSKA (reference sequence). The CDR3 is 15 amino acids. DNA of the CDR3: TGCTGTGCTAGGGACAGACGAGGGAGGAACACTGAAGCTTTCTTT. This gives the protein CCARDRRGRNTEAFF.

A few counts support this clonotype. This sequence joins TRBV4-1 and TRBJ2-1, with 7 positions matching TRBD2. The junction had 6 bases not matched to a gene; V was cut back by 3 bases and J by 1 base. CDR3 length: 16 amino acids. The germline V gene has CDR1 MGHRA and CDR2 YSYEKL. CDR3 region: CASSQWPAGSYNEQFF. The CDR3 DNA reads TGCGCCAGCAGCCAGTGGCCAGCGGGGTCCTACAATGAGCAGTTCTTC.

This chain links TRBV15 with TRBJ2-7, with TRBD2 matching 9 bases. This CDR3 is built from 16 residues. J lost 3 bases, V lost 5 bases, and 11 bases had no gene match. The germline gives CDR1 LNHNV, CDR2 YYDKDF (reference sequence). CDR3 nucleotide sequence: TGTGCCACCAGCGACCCCCGGGGTAGCGGGAGCTACGAGCAGTACTTC. It yields the protein CATSDPRGSGSYEQYF.